One and the same sample provided the 32 T cell receptor beta chains below, sequenced in a study of T-cell memory formation after mild COVID-19. One entry per CDR3 protein, called by TCRdb with MiXCR from the 5' RACE reads. This table has around 340,000 distinct CDR3 sequences, around 15% appearing once. What was sequenced was PBMCs or a T cell subset sorted from them (not recorded which). The source of these receptors is a young man who had mild COVID-19 (a few samples of this study predate the infection). Cell type and time point are not known.

This clonotype was found a few times. V is TRBV4-1 and J is TRBJ2-7; D unclear. The CDR3 spans 15 residues. The V end lost 4 bases, the J end lost 2 bases, and 15 bases lay between the germline ends. The germline V gene encodes CDR1 MGHRA and CDR2 YSYEKL. The CDR3 bases are TGCGCCAGCAGCCCGTGGGAAGGGCCGACCTACGAGCAGTACTTC. The encoded protein is CASSPWEGPTYEQYF.

The rearrangement uses TRBV20-1 and TRBJ2-1, with TRBD2 identical over 10 bases. The V segment lost 2 bases and the J segment 3 bases; nucleotides outside the gene matches: 4. The length of the CDR3 is 15 residues. CDR1 DFQATT and CDR2 SNEGSKA come from the germline V gene (reference sequence). This CDR3 is CSARLAGEFYNEQFF. CDR3 nucleotides: TGCAGTGCTAGACTAGCGGGGGAATTCTACAATGAGCAGTTCTTC.

V is TRBV5-1 and J is TRBJ1-1; 9 nucleotides agree with TRBD1. The CDR3 consists of 15 residues. Germline-derived CDR1 and CDR2 are SGHRS and YFSETQ. Trimming removed 4 bases from V and 3 bases from J; junction bases left unmatched: 7. The CDR3 region has the DNA TGCGCCAGCAGCGATGGACAGGGGTGGGACACTGAAGCTTTCTTT. This gives the protein CASSDGQGWDTEAFF.

This clonotype showed up many times. The V gene is TRBV5-1, the J gene TRBJ2-2; either TRBD1 or TRBD2 may supply D (5 bases each). The germline V gene has CDR1 SGHRS and CDR2 YFSETQ. V was clipped by 2 bases and J by 2 bases, with 10 bases between them. CDR3 length: 15 amino acids. Here the CDR3 reads CASSFGGLNTGELFF. The CDR3 nucleotides read TGCGCCAGCAGCTTTGGGGGTCTTAACACCGGGGAGCTGTTTTTT.

This clonotype was found many times. The rearrangement uses TRBV5-6 and TRBJ2-7; TRBD1 agrees at 9 bases. CDR3 length: 16 residues. With 4 bases clipped from V and 0 bases from J, the junction kept 8 bases outside the gene matches. The germline CDR1 and CDR2 sequences are SGHDT and YYEEEE. The CDR3 DNA reads as TGTGCCAGCAGCCCAGGGACAGGGACCGCCTCCTACGAGCAGTACGTC. Translating it yields CASSPGTGTASYEQYV.

This chain connects TRBV27 to TRBJ2-1, with D perhaps given as TRBD1 or TRBD2 (5 bases each). Between the trimmed V and J ends, which lost 7 bases and 7 bases, there was a span of 17 bases. The length of the CDR3 is 14 residues. Germline V gene sequence: CDR1 MNHEY, CDR2 SMNVEV (reference sequence). The CDR3 is CASTLGTANNEQFF. In nucleotides, the CDR3 is TGTGCCAGCACCTTAGGGACGGCGAATAATGAGCAGTTCTTC.

This clonotype occurred a few times. The chain recombines TRBV7-3 with TRBJ2-5; D is possibly TRBD1 or TRBD2 (5 bases each). This CDR3 is 14 amino acids long. V lost 5 bases and J 2 bases, leaving 12 bases between the germline ends. Germline V gene sequence: CDR1 SGHTA, CDR2 FQGTGA. CDR3 protein: CASSPGWGQETQYF. For the CDR3, the DNA is TGTGCCAGCAGCCCGGGGTGGGGGCAAGAGACCCAGTACTTC. The whole variable domain, remainder taken from reference TRBV7-3 and TRBJ2-5, is GAGVSQTPSNKVTEKGKYVELRCDPISGHTALYWYRQSLGQGPEFLIYFQGTGAADDSGLPNDRFFAVRPEGSVSTLKIQRTERGDSAVYLCASSPGWGQETQYFGPGTRLLVL.

This clonotype was counted a few times. The genes are TRBV4-3 and TRBJ2-6, with TRBD1 identical over 7 bases. V lost 3 bases and J lost 4; bases outside the gene matches: 12. The CDR3 runs 18 residues. Germline V gene sequence: CDR1 LGHNA, CDR2 YSLEER. CDR3 DNA: TGCGCCAGCAGCCAGCGCAACACAGGGGCCATGGGGGCCAACGTCCTGACTTTC. Residues: CASSQRNTGAMGANVLTF.

In this sample, this clonotype turned up many times. The chain combines TRBV29-1 with TRBJ1-2, with 7 bases fitting TRBD1. In germline, CDR1 is SQVTM, CDR2 ANQGSEA. The CDR3 length is 15 residues. J gave up 4 bases and V 4 bases, and 12 bases lay outside the gene matches. Here the CDR3 reads CSVGAGGRGSYGYTF. Written as DNA, the CDR3 is TGCAGCGTTGGGGCAGGGGGTCGTGGTAGCTATGGCTACACCTTC. Combining the CDR3 with reference TRBV29-1 and TRBJ1-2 gives the whole variable domain SAVISQKPSRDICQRGTSLTIQCQVDSQVTMMFWYRQQPGQSLTLIATANQGSEATYESGFVIDKFPISRPNLTFSTLTVSNMSPEDSSIYLCSVGAGGRGSYGYTFGSGTRLTVV.

V is TRBV29-1 and J is TRBJ2-1; 8 bases are a match to TRBD1. V shed 8 bases, J shed 5 bases, and the junction held 11 bases outside the gene matches. The CDR3 is made up of 14 amino acids. CDR1 is SQVTM, CDR2 ANQGSEA, per germline. DNA for the CDR3: TGCAGCACCACGACAGGGGAGGAGGACAATGAGCAGTTCTTC. Translation gives CSTTTGEEDNEQFF.

This chain joins TRBV7-9 and TRBJ2-1; 15 nucleotides line up with TRBD2. With V trimmed by 3 bases and J by 2 bases, 2 bases remained unmatched. The CDR3 totals 17 residues. Germline values: CDR1 SEHNR, CDR2 FQNEAQ (reference sequence). In nucleotides, the CDR3 is TGTGCCAGCAGCTTGGGGACTAGCGGGGGGACCTACAATGAGCAGTTCTTC. This gives the protein CASSLGTSGGTYNEQFF.

The sample holds a few counts of this clonotype. This chain links TRBV7-2 with TRBJ2-3; 9 bases line up with TRBD2. The CDR3 loop spans 15 amino acids. Germline CDR1 reads SGHTA; CDR2 reads FQGNSA. V gave up 5 bases and J gave up 6 bases; unmatched junction bases: 9. CDR3 coding DNA: TGTGCCAGCAGCGAGACTAGCGGTCTAGGGGATACGCAGTATTTT. Protein: CASSETSGLGDTQYF.

The chain uses TRBV21-1 and TRBJ1-3. TRBV21-1 constitutes a pseudogene. The CDR3 totals 15 residues. The CDR3 DNA is TGTGCCAGCAGCAAACGGGCTTACTCTGGAAACACCATATATTTT. This translates into CASSKRAYSGNTIYF.

V is TRBV6-2 or TRBV6-3 and J is TRBJ2-1; a possible D gene is TRBD1 (5 bases). Germline V lookup: CDR1 MNHEY, CDR2 SVGEGT. Trimming removed 7 bases from V and 9 bases from J, with 22 bases in between. CDR3 length: 15 residues. In DNA, the CDR3 is TGTGCCAGCACCCCTCGCGCGGCTGGGGCCCCTGAGCAGTTCTTC. The encoded protein is CASTPRAAGAPEQFF.

The chain uses TRBV4-1 and TRBJ2-7, with D uncertain. This CDR3 contains 16 residues. Germline loops: CDR1 MGHRA, CDR2 YSYEKL. Deletions cut 1 base from V and 3 bases from J, with 16 bases between. The CDR3 region has the DNA TGCGCCAGCAGCCAAGTTCCTCAGTGGGTTCTCTACGAGCAGTACTTC. Its translation: CASSQVPQWVLYEQYF.

Only a few counts were recorded for this clonotype. The J gene is TRBJ1-5, the V gene TRBV5-1; possibly TRBD1 for D (6 bases). Trimming took off 2 bases at V and 7 bases at J, with 13 bases between the two ends. Looked up from germline, CDR1 is SGHRS and CDR2 is YFSETQ. The length of the CDR3 is 14 residues. The CDR3 DNA is TGCGCCAGCAGCTTCCCAGGGGCCGGACAGCCCCAGCATTTT. Translating it yields CASSFPGAGQPQHF.

There are a few counts of this clonotype. The rearrangement uses TRBV4-1 and TRBJ2-1, with 12 bases that match TRBD2. This CDR3 contains 16 residues. Germline loops: CDR1 MGHRA, CDR2 YSYEKL. Trimming removed 4 bases from V and 7 bases from J; junction bases left unmatched: 8. CDR3 residues: CASSPQTSGGRNEQFF. As DNA, the CDR3 is TGCGCCAGCAGCCCACAAACTAGCGGGGGGAGGAATGAGCAGTTCTTC.

This clonotype has a count of ten or more. This sequence joins TRBV4-2 and TRBJ2-3; no clear D gene. Trimming shortened V by 0 bases and J by 4 bases, and 11 bases separated the two germline ends. In germline, CDR1 is LGHNA, CDR2 YNFKEQ. The CDR3 consists of 15 residues. As DNA, the CDR3 is TGTGCCAGCAGCCAAGACCCACCCATTCCAGATACGCAGTATTTT. Its translation: CASSQDPPIPDTQYF.

The chain employs TRBV7-3 and TRBJ2-3; D perhaps matches TRBD1 (6 bases). Trimming left V 6 bases short and J 0 bases short, with 16 bases between. This CDR3 spans 16 amino acids. Germline V gives CDR1 SGHTA, CDR2 FQGTGA. CDR3 loop: CASSLRERGSTDTQYF. DNA for the CDR3: TGTGCCAGCAGTTTACGAGAGAGGGGGAGCACAGATACGCAGTATTTT.

The rearrangement links TRBV6-2 or TRBV6-3 to TRBJ2-7; D tentatively fits TRBD1 or TRBD2 (5 bases each). The V end lost 6 bases, the J end lost 2 bases, and 17 bases lay between the germline ends. CDR1 is MNHEY, CDR2 SVGEGT, per germline. The CDR3 extends over 15 amino acids. The CDR3 spells CASRPHRDRAYEQYV. As DNA, the CDR3 is TGTGCCAGCAGACCCCACCGGGACCGAGCCTACGAGCAGTACGTC.

The genes are TRBV20-1 and TRBJ1-5; the D is unclear. Germline V CDR1 and CDR2: DFQATT, SNEGSKA (reference sequence). The V end was cut by 0 bases, the J end by 0 bases, with 12 bases between. The CDR3 covers 16 residues. This CDR3 is CSARDRGGLSNQPQHF. In nucleotides, the CDR3 is TGCAGTGCTAGAGATCGAGGAGGCCTTAGCAATCAGCCCCAGCATTTT.

This clonotype has more than one count but fewer than ten. The rearrangement joins TRBV12-3 or TRBV12-4 to TRBJ1-1; the match to TRBD1 covers 7 bases. V shed 6 bases, J shed 1 base, and the junction held 8 bases outside the gene matches. CDR3 length: 15 residues. The CDR3 bases are TGTGCCAGCAGCGGGCCGGGGACAGAGAACACTGAAGCTTTCTTT. The encoded protein is CASSGPGTENTEAFF.

The chain recombines TRBV13 with TRBJ2-7; a possible D gene is TRBD2 (6 bases). Germline lookup yields CDR1 PRHDT and CDR2 FYEKMQ (reference sequence). CDR3 length equals 15 residues. Trimming removed 4 bases at V and 5 bases at J, with 18 bases between. The CDR3 here is CASSYGPTAGNEQYF. CDR3 DNA sequence: TGTGCCAGCAGCTACGGGCCTACCGCGGGGAACGAGCAGTACTTC.

The chain joins TRBV4-2 to TRBJ2-5, with 9 bases aligning to TRBD1. Trimming at V came to 4 bases and at J to 3 bases, leaving 9 bases not matched to a gene. The CDR3 has 16 amino acids. Germline lookup yields CDR1 LGHNA and CDR2 YNFKEQ. CDR3: CASSPGEQGAKETQYF. The CDR3 DNA is TGTGCCAGCAGCCCCGGGGAACAGGGGGCGAAAGAGACCCAGTACTTC.

This chain uses TRBV6-2 or TRBV6-3 with TRBJ1-1, with D possibly matching TRBD1 (5 bases). Germline CDR1 is MNHEY and CDR2 is SVGEGT. CDR3 length: 14 amino acids. Trimming cost V 6 bases and J 3 bases, with 14 bases left between them. In nucleotides, the CDR3 is TGTGCCAGCAGCGACGGGACCGATTACACTGAAGCTTTCTTT. Its translation: CASSDGTDYTEAFF.

This clonotype showed up just a few times. This chain connects TRBV12-3 or TRBV12-4 to TRBJ1-3, with a possible D match to TRBD1 (5 bases). This CDR3 has 14 residues. Between the trimmed V and J ends, which lost 6 bases and 0 bases, there was a span of 9 bases. The CDR3 here is CASSQQVSGNTIYF. CDR3 nucleotide sequence: TGTGCCAGCAGCCAACAGGTCTCTGGAAACACCATATATTTT.

CDR3 amino acids: CASSLVGGDQETQYF. The CDR3 DNA reads as TGCGCCAGCAGCTTGGTGGGGGGGGACCAAGAGACCCAGTACTTC. This chain links TRBV5-1 with TRBJ2-5; 7 bases match TRBD2. V shed 0 bases and J 0 bases; nucleotides not matched to a gene: 2. Germline CDR1 is SGHRS and CDR2 is YFSETQ. The CDR3 has 15 residues.

The sample holds many counts of this clonotype. This chain uses TRBV10-3 with TRBJ1-2, with 7 bases that match TRBD1. Losses at the gene ends were 6 bases for V and 0 bases for J; bases not matched to a gene: 7. From germline, CDR1 is ENHRY and CDR2 SYGVKD. The CDR3 is made up of 15 amino acids. The CDR3 loop is CAIRGTDRANYGYTF. DNA for the CDR3: TGTGCCATCAGGGGGACAGATAGGGCTAACTATGGCTACACCTTC.

The chain has TRBV6-6 and TRBJ1-5; the D is unclear. This CDR3 is 12 amino acids long. Germline loops: CDR1 MNHNY, CDR2 SVGAGI (reference sequence). V shed 7 bases and J shed 5 bases, with 9 bases lying between them. This CDR3 is CASTAWDQPQHF. The CDR3 DNA reads TGTGCCAGCACCGCTTGGGATCAGCCCCAGCATTTT.

This clonotype was found a few times. V and J are TRBV4-1 and TRBJ2-4; 8 bases match TRBD1. Germline V gives CDR1 MGHRA, CDR2 YSYEKL. With 3 bases clipped from V and 2 bases from J, the junction kept 9 bases outside the gene matches. The CDR3 has 17 amino acids. The CDR3 loop reads CASSQTGDSGPKNIQYF. The DNA for the CDR3 is TGCGCCAGCAGCCAGACAGGGGACTCCGGGCCCAAAAACATTCAGTACTTC.

The chain has TRBV5-6 and TRBJ2-7; no clear D gene. This CDR3 is built from 15 residues. Between the trimmed V and J ends, which lost 4 bases and 5 bases, there was a span of 19 bases. Germline CDR1 and CDR2: SGHDT and YYEEEE. This chain's CDR3 is CASSRRVVYENEQYV. Here the CDR3 DNA reads TGTGCCAGCAGCCGTCGGGTAGTGTATGAAAACGAGCAGTACGTC.

This clonotype was recorded at least ten times. V gene TRBV12-5 combines with J gene TRBJ2-1; maybe TRBD2 (7 bases). There are 15 residues in the CDR3. The germline V gene has CDR1 LGHNT and CDR2 FRNRAP. The V gene lost 5 bases and the J gene lost 6 bases, with 17 bases spanning the gap. The DNA of the CDR3 is TGTGCTAGTGGTACCACAGGGAGGGTAACCAATGAGCAGTTCTTC. Amino acids: CASGTTGRVTNEQFF.